This TCR beta chain was captured in a study of cytomegalovirus exposure and HLA in healthy donors. Overall study: A later analysis reported the 130 or so validation repertoires used the same platform as the 550 to 700 first-cohort repertoires. Study results and limitations: Within the roughly 120 validation repertoires, first-cohort TCR clusters tended to co-occur, according to a later analysis. Researchers reported that a few CMV-associated chains were confirmed in vitro as CMV antigen-specific. Researchers catalogued around 150 TCR beta chains as cytomegalovirus-associated.

Notes on this clone: The antigen is unknown. An end of the junction differs from the germline gene, which may be a read error.

The CDR3 is 13 residues long. Germline-derived CDR1 and CDR2 are SSHAT and FNYEAQ (reference sequence). Sequencing was performed with immunoSEQ multiplex PCR; in TCRdb, only in-frame clones are kept and a portion is missing. Of over 150,000 clones listed, over 85% are singletons. The chain employs TRBV7-7 and TRBJ2-7; TRBD1 aligns across 9 bases. The sequence was collected from a man between 18 and 35 years old in good health and CMV-seropositive. Sequences were obtained from PBMCs. DNA of the CDR3: TGTGCTAGCAGCGCGACAGGGGGCTACGAGCAGTACTTC. It codes for CASSATGGYEQYF.